The sample holds a few counts of the clone carrying this TCR beta chain. Its antigen is undetermined. The data belong to a study of cytomegalovirus exposure and HLA in healthy donors. Study-level results: The authors enumerated some 160 TCR beta chains as linked to cytomegalovirus. Follow-up analysis found HLA locus-dependent TCR association rates, highest for DRB1 and lowest for HLA-C. In vitro testing confirmed three CMV-associated chains as specific for CMV antigens.

The CDR3 is 18 residues long. CDR1 and CDR2 (germline): LNHDA, SQIVND (reference sequence). V lost 3 bases to trimming and J lost 4 bases; unmatched junction nucleotides: 14. PCR involved 60 Vbeta and 13 Jbeta primers. Methods used by the authors: Approximately 83 million unique TCR beta chains, 9.5 million to 14 million shared, were counted in a later analysis. Generated by immunoSEQ multiplex PCR, the TCRdb table keeps only in-frame clones and is missing some. That table furnishes V, J and clone size, whereas the DNA furnished D and trimming. Among about 160,000 clones listed, roughly 76% were seen once.

The origin of this receptor is a woman between 50 and 59 years old in good health and CMV-seronegative. The V and J genes are TRBV19 and TRBJ1-5; the match to TRBD1 covers 8 bases. Specimen: PBMCs. CDR3 sequence: CASSMSPRGPPYNQPQHF. CDR3 DNA sequence: TGTGCCAGTAGTATGAGCCCCAGGGGGCCTCCCTATAATCAGCCCCAGCATTTT.